The following is a T cell receptor beta chain sequence with its context. This specimen belongs to a study of blood T cell repertoires in COVID-19. Study-level background: The samples span acute and convalescent COVID-19 from the United States, Italy and Spain. The cDNA or gDNA used as material had been derived from T cells, B-cell-depleted T cells, or PBMCs.

Sequencing was performed with immunoSEQ multiplex PCR; in TCRdb, only in-frame clones are kept and a portion is missing. The profile shows almost 25,000 clones, approximately 78% of them singletons. Germline V gene sequence: CDR1 LNHNV, CDR2 YYDKDF (reference sequence). The V end lost 0 bases, the J end lost 2 bases, and 8 bases lay between the germline ends. CDR3 length equals 15 residues. The receptor was derived from a human donor in a cohort sampled during active COVID-19. Input material: peripheral blood. This rearrangement joins TRBV15 to TRBJ1-5; D unresolved. In DNA, the CDR3 is TGTGCCACCAGCAGAGATCTTTCGGGCAATCAGCCCCAGCATTTT. This encodes CATSRDLSGNQPQHF.